The clone carrying this T cell receptor beta chain was seen just once. Its antigen is unidentified. This entry is derived from a study of blood T cells in healthy people across ages. Every participating donor contributed about 10 milliliters of peripheral blood through a draw. Study-wide points: In the absence of known donor CMV status, changes in expanded clonotypes were possibly confounded. More naive CD4+ cells and higher diversity were found in long-lived than in aged donors. Roughly linearly, TCR beta diversity per million T cells fell as age increased.

With a J-beta primer mix and a sample-barcoded 5' primer, a second PCR ran about 7 to 11 cycles. TCRdb re-called the 5' RACE reads through MiXCR, storing one row per CDR3 protein. The data show fewer than 2,000,000 distinct CDR3 sequences, roughly two fifths seen once. Sample: blood. This clonotype originated in a human donor in good health.

CDR3 sequence reads: CASSPRQGFFGYTF. The CDR3 region has the DNA TGTGCCAGCAGTCCAAGGCAGGGGTTTTTTGGCTACACCTTC. The chain uses TRBV6-6 and TRBJ1-2; weak D call: TRBD1 (6 bases). Germline V gene data show CDR1 as MNHNY and CDR2 as SVGAGI (reference sequence). Trimming took off 5 bases at V and 7 bases at J, with 17 bases between the two ends. The CDR3 consists of 14 residues.